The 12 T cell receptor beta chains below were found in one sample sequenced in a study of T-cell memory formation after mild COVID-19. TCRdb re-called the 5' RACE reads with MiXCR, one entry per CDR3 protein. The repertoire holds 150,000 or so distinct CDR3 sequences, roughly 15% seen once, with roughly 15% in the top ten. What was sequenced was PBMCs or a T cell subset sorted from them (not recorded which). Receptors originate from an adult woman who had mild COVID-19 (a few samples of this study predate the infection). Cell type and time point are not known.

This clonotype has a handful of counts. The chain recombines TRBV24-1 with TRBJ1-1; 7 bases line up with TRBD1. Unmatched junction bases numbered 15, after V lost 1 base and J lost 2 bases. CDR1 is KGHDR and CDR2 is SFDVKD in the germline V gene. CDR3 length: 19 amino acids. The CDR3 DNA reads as TGTGCCACCAGTGATTTAAGGGGAGGGGGGACAGAAGCCAACACTGAAGCTTTCTTT. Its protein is CATSDLRGGGTEANTEAFF.

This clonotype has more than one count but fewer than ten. The CDR3 region has the DNA TGCAGTGCTAGAGAAGAAGTGGACACTGAAGCTTTCTTT. Translation gives CSAREEVDTEAFF. The chain employs TRBV20-1 and TRBJ1-1; D remains unclear. V shed 0 bases and J shed 3 bases, with 8 bases lying between them. Germline-derived CDR1 and CDR2 are DFQATT and SNEGSKA (reference sequence). This CDR3 region has 13 residues.

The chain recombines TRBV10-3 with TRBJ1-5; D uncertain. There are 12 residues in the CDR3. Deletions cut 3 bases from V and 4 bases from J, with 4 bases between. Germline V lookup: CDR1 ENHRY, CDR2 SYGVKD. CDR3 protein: CAISDRNQPQHF. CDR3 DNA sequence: TGTGCCATCAGTGACAGGAATCAGCCCCAGCATTTT.

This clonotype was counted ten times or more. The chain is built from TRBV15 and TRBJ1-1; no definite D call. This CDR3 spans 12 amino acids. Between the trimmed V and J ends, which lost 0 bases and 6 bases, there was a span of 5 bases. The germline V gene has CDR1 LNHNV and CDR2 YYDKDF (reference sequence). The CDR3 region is CATSRDRPEAFF. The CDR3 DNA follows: TGTGCCACCAGCAGAGATAGGCCTGAAGCTTTCTTT. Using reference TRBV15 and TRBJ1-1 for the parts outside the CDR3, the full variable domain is DAMVIQNPRYQVTQFGKPVTLSCSQTLNHNVMYWYQQKSSQAPKLLFHYYDKDFNNEADTPDNFQSRRPNTSFCFLDIRSPGLGDTAMYLCATSRDRPEAFFGQGTRLTVV.

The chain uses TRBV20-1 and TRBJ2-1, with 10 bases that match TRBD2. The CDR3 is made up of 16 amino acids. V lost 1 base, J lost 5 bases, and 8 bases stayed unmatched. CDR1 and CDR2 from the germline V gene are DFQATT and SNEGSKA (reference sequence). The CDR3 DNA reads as TGCAGTGCTAGAGTTGGATGGACTAGCGGTGACAATGAGCAGTTCTTC. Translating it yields CSARVGWTSGDNEQFF.

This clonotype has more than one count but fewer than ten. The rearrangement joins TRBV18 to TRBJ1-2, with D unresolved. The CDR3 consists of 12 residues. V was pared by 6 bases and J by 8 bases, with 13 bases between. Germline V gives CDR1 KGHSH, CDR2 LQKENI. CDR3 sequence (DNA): TGTGCCAGCTCTAGTCTGACGGAAGGCTACACCTTC. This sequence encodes CASSSLTEGYTF. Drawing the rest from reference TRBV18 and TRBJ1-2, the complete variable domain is NAGVMQNPRHLVRRRGQEARLRCSPMKGHSHVYWYRQLPEEGLKFMVYLQKENIIDESGMPKERFSAEFPKEGPSILRIQQVVRGDSAAYFCASSSLTEGYTFGSGTRLTVV.

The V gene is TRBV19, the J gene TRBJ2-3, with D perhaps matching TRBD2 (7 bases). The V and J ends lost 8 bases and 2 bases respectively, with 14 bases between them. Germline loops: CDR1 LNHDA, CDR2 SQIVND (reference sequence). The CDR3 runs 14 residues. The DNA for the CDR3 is TGTGCCAGTTCCGACCGGGGGGCCACAGATACGCAGTATTTT. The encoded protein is CASSDRGATDTQYF.

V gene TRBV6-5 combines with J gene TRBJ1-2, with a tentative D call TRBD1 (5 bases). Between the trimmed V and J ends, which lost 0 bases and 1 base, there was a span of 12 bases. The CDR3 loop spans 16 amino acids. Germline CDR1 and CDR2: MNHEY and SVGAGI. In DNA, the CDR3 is TGTGCCAGCAGTTACTCTCTCCGACAGTATAACTATGGCTACACCTTC. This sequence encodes CASSYSLRQYNYGYTF.

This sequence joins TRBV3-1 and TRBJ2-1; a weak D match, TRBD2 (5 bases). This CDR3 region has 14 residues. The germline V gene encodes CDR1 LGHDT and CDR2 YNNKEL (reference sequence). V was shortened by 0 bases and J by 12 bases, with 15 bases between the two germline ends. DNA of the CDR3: TGTGCCAGCAGCCAAGAGGGGATTCGGGAAAGGCAGTTCTTC. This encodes CASSQEGIRERQFF.

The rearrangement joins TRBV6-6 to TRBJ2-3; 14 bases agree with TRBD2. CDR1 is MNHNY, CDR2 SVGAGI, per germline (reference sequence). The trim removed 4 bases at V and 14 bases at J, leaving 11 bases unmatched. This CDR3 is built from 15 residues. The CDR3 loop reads CASSSPGLAGAPPYF. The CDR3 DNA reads TGTGCCAGCAGTTCACCGGGACTAGCGGGGGCCCCCCCGTATTTT.

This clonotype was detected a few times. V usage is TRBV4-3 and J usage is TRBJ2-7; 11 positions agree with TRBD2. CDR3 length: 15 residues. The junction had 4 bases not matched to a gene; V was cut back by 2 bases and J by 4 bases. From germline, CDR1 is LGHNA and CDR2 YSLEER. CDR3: CASSQQTSGMYEQYF. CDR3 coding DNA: TGCGCCAGCAGCCAACAGACTAGCGGGATGTACGAGCAGTACTTC.

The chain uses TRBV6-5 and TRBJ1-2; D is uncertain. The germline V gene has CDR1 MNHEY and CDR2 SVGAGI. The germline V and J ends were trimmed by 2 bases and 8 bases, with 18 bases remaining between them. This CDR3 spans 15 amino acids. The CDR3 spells CASSYELGILFGYTF. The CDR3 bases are TGTGCCAGCAGTTACGAGCTGGGGATCCTCTTCGGCTACACCTTC.